Reported below is one T cell receptor beta chain. This table comes from immunoSEQ multiplex PCR, and its TCRdb copy is limited to in-frame clones, with some not included. Of tens of thousands of clones in the sample, 80% to 85% are singletons; the top ten hold approximately 29%. The entry originates in a study of blood T cell repertoires in COVID-19. The CDR3 length is 13 residues. The germline CDR1 and CDR2 sequences are MNHEY and SVGAGI. V was trimmed by 5 bases and J by 6 bases, leaving 13 bases between them. The chain is built from TRBV6-5 and TRBJ1-2, with no clear D. Sequencing was carried out using peripheral blood. This TCR derives from a human donor in a cohort sampled during active COVID-19. The CDR3 spells CASSLMKEDGYTF. In nucleotides, the CDR3 is TGTGCCAGCAGTCTTATGAAAGAGGATGGCTACACCTTC.